This paragraph reports one T cell receptor beta chain. Original handling: The authors estimated nucleated cell counts from reference gene primer amplification. This table comes from immunoSEQ multiplex PCR, and its TCRdb copy is limited to in-frame clones, with some not included. Clonal size and the V and J genes are those of that table, whereas D and trimming came from the DNA. The sample yields a few hundred thousand clones, nearly 90% seen once. This specimen belongs to a study of blood T cell repertoires in COVID-19. Recruits, aged about 18 to 90 years, lived in under 25 US areas. CDR3 size: 15 residues. CDR1 is SNHLY, CDR2 FYNNEI, per germline. V lost 6 bases and J lost 4; bases outside the gene matches: 8.

The chain couples TRBV2 to TRBJ1-1; TRBD1 agrees at 10 bases. The origin of this receptor is a woman younger than 45 who had recovered from COVID-19. Input material: PBMCs or T cells enriched from blood (not recorded which). CDR3 nucleotides: TGTGCCAGCAGCCCGACGGGACAGGGGTTCACTGAAGCTTTCTTT. Translated: CASSPTGQGFTEAFF. The complete variable domain, with remaining parts taken from reference TRBV2 and TRBJ1-1, reads EPEVTQTPSHQVTQMGQEVILRCVPISNHLYFYWYRQILGQKVEFLVSFYNNEISEKSEIFDDQFSVERPDGSNFTLKIRSTKLEDSAMYFCASSPTGQGFTEAFFGQGTRLTVV.